This T cell receptor (beta chain) was retrieved from a study of blood T cell repertoires in COVID-19. CDR3 length: 13 residues. V was shortened by 3 bases and J by 5 bases, with 8 bases between the two germline ends. Germline V CDR1 and CDR2: LNHDA, SQIVND (reference sequence). This clone was seen just once. Method: immunoSEQ multiplex PCR; TCRdb's copy keeps in-frame clones and lacks some. The sample holds around 200,000 clones, more than 80% seen once. The chain links TRBV19 to TRBJ2-1; D remains ambiguous. The clonotype comes from a man aged 35 to 55 who had recovered from COVID-19. Sequences were obtained from PBMCs or T cells enriched from blood (not recorded which). CDR3 amino acids: CASSIPLHNEQFF. The CDR3 DNA sequence: TGTGCCAGTAGTATTCCACTACACAATGAGCAGTTCTTC.